These 15 T cell receptor beta chains share one sample of origin, sequenced in a study of technical replicates of blood from several donors. The method was immunoSEQ multiplex PCR; TCRdb's version includes in-frame clones alone and lacks a portion of them. The top ten clones hold 6% to 9.5% of a sample with about 12,000 clones, 90% to 95% of them seen once. Sequenced sample: PBMCs. The receptors come from a human donor in good health.

The chain is built from TRBV5-1 and TRBJ2-5; D might be TRBD1 (5 bases). Trimming stripped 4 bases from V and 1 base from J, with 8 bases between. The CDR3 totals 13 residues. Germline CDR1 is SGHRS and CDR2 is YFSETQ. For the CDR3, the DNA is TGCGCCAGCAGCCAACAGGTCCAAGAGACCCAGTACTTC. This codes for CASSQQVQETQYF.

This chain uses TRBV6-5 with TRBJ2-2; 7 bases fit TRBD2. Per germline, CDR1 MNHEY and CDR2 SVGAGI. The length of the CDR3 is 14 residues. With V trimmed by 7 bases and J by 3 bases, 5 bases remained unmatched. As DNA, the CDR3 is TGTGCCAGCACTACTAGCGAGTACACCGGGGAGCTGTTTTTT. Its translation: CASTTSEYTGELFF.

The chain carries TRBV5-1 and TRBJ1-5; 8 bases map to TRBD1. The CDR3 loop spans 14 amino acids. Germline loops: CDR1 SGHRS, CDR2 YFSETQ. V lost 5 bases to trimming and J lost 3 bases; unmatched junction nucleotides: 4. The CDR3 DNA follows: TGCGCCAGCAGTCAGGGGGCCGACAATCAGCCCCAGCATTTT. It translates to CASSQGADNQPQHF.

This clone showed up just once. The chain joins TRBV11-2 to TRBJ2-3; TRBD2 matches at 7 bases. V lost 0 bases to trimming and J lost 10 bases; unmatched junction nucleotides: 10. Germline V gene lookup returns CDR1 SGHAT and CDR2 FQNNGV. This CDR3 is 15 amino acids long. The CDR3 bases are TGTGCCAGCAGCTTAGATCAGTCAGGCGGGAGAGCGCAGTATTTT. Its protein product is CASSLDQSGGRAQYF.

The gene calls are TRBV2 and TRBJ1-1; D unclear. The CDR3 totals 13 residues. The V end lost 5 bases, the J end lost 1 base, and 8 bases lay between the germline ends. Germline lookup yields CDR1 SNHLY and CDR2 FYNNEI. CDR3 nucleotide sequence: TGTGCCAGCAGTCCTAACAGGAACACTGAAGCTTTCTTT. It translates to CASSPNRNTEAFF.

The V call is TRBV30, the J call TRBJ2-7; D may be TRBD1 (7 bases). The CDR3 spans 12 residues. Germline V gives CDR1 GTSNPN, CDR2 SVGIG (reference sequence). CDR3: CAWGAGGYEQYF. CDR3 in DNA: TGTGCGTGGGGGGCAGGGGGCTACGAGCAGTACTTC.

The chain is built from TRBV7-2 and TRBJ2-3; 10 positions match TRBD2. This CDR3 comprises 16 residues. Germline V gives CDR1 SGHTA, CDR2 FQGNSA. The V segment lost 2 bases and the J segment 6 bases; nucleotides outside the gene matches: 8. The CDR3 protein is CASSLQSAGGRDTQYF. CDR3 sequence (DNA): TGTGCCAGCAGCTTACAGTCAGCGGGAGGGCGGGATACGCAGTATTTT.

This clone was found once. V is TRBV7-2 and J is TRBJ2-1; no firm D call. Trimming left V 2 bases short and J 0 bases short, with 8 bases between. CDR1 is SGHTA and CDR2 is FQGNSA in the germline V gene. The CDR3 is made up of 15 amino acids. The CDR3 DNA reads TGTGCCAGCAGCTTAATGGCCAGCTCCTACAATGAGCAGTTCTTC. Its translation: CASSLMASSYNEQFF.

This rearrangement joins TRBV5-8 to TRBJ2-7; a weak D match, TRBD1 (5 bases). CDR1 is SGHTS, CDR2 YDEGEE, per germline. The CDR3 length is 14 residues. V lost 2 bases, J lost 6 bases, and 15 bases lay in between. CDR3 DNA sequence: TGTGCCAGCAGCTTTTACAGGAACCTGGGCGAGCAGTACTTC. Translating gives CASSFYRNLGEQYF.

The rearrangement links TRBV7-8 to TRBJ2-1, with D possibly being TRBD2 (6 bases). The CDR3 runs to 16 residues. Trimming cost V 0 bases and J 0 bases, with 9 bases left between them. Germline V gene sequence: CDR1 SGHVS, CDR2 FQNEAQ. The CDR3 sequence is CASSLARLVSYNEQFF. Written as DNA, the CDR3 is TGTGCCAGCAGCTTAGCGCGACTAGTCTCCTACAATGAGCAGTTCTTC.

The V gene is TRBV7-9, the J gene TRBJ1-3; 10 nucleotides match TRBD1. V shed 3 bases and J 2 bases; nucleotides not matched to a gene: 4. Germline CDR1 is SEHNR and CDR2 is FQNEAQ (reference sequence). This CDR3 spans 16 amino acids. CDR3 residues: CASSFRQGATGNTIYF. CDR3 in DNA: TGTGCCAGCAGCTTCAGACAGGGGGCAACTGGAAACACCATATATTTT.

V gene TRBV9 combines with J gene TRBJ2-3, with 7 positions matching TRBD1. Germline V gene sequence: CDR1 SGDLS, CDR2 YYNGEE. CDR3 length: 15 residues. Trimming removed 4 bases from V and 1 base from J; junction bases left unmatched: 6. This CDR3 reads CASSTRTGGTDTQYF. CDR3 DNA sequence: TGTGCCAGCAGCACCAGGACAGGAGGCACAGATACGCAGTATTTT.

This chain joins TRBV19 and TRBJ2-6; 12 bases agree with TRBD2. V gave up 3 bases and J gave up 2 bases; unmatched junction bases: 11. The CDR3 has 20 residues. Germline CDR1 LNHDA, CDR2 SQIVND (reference sequence). CDR3 DNA sequence: TGTGCCAGTAGTATGGGGAGACTAGCGGGAGAGTTAACTGGGGCCAACGTCCTGACTTTC. Protein: CASSMGRLAGELTGANVLTF.

The chain combines TRBV5-1 with TRBJ2-3, with 13 bases lining up with TRBD2. The CDR3 covers 17 residues. The germline V gene has CDR1 SGHRS and CDR2 YFSETQ. Trimming at V came to 4 bases and at J to 3 bases, leaving 8 bases not matched to a gene. The DNA of the CDR3 is TGCGCCAGCAGCCACGGACTAGCGGGAGAGGGAACAGATACGCAGTATTTT. Residues: CASSHGLAGEGTDTQYF.

This clone has just one count. This sequence joins TRBV6-1 and TRBJ1-3, with a tentative D call TRBD1 (6 bases). Germline V gives CDR1 MNHNS, CDR2 SASEGT. The V end lost 1 base, the J end lost 0 bases, and 7 bases lay between the germline ends. The CDR3 length is 15 residues. The CDR3 reads CASSEGDISGNTIYF. The DNA of the CDR3 is TGTGCCAGCAGTGAAGGGGACATCTCTGGAAACACCATATATTTT.